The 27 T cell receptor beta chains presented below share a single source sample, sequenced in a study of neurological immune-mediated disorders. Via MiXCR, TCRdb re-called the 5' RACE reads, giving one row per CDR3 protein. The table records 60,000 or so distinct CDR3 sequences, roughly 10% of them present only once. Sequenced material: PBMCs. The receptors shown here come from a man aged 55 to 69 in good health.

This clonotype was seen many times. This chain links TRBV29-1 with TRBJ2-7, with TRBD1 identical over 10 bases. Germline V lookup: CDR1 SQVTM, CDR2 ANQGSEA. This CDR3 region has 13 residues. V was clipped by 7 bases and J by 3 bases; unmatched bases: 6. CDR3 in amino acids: CSASWDRGYEQYF. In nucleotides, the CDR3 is TGCAGCGCGTCCTGGGACAGGGGCTACGAGCAGTACTTC.

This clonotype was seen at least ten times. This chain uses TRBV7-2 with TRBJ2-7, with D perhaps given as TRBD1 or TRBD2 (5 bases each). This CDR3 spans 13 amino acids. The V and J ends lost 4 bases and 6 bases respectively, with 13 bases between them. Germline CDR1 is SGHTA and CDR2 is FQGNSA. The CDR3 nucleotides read TGTGCCAGCAGCTCCCGGGACCCCCCCGAGCAGTACTTC. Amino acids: CASSSRDPPEQYF. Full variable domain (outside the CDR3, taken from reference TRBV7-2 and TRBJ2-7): GAGVSQSPSNKVTEKGKDVELRCDPISGHTALYWYRQSLGQGLEFLIYFQGNSAPDKSGLPSDRFSAERTGGSVSTLTIQRTQQEDSAVYLCASSSRDPPEQYFGPGTRLTVT.

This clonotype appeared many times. The CDR3 DNA reads as TGCAGTGCCCTACGGGGGAGGGATACGCAGTATTTT. It specifies CSALRGRDTQYF. This rearrangement joins TRBV20-1 to TRBJ2-3; a possible D gene is TRBD2 (6 bases). This CDR3 has 12 residues. CDR1 is DFQATT and CDR2 is SNEGSKA in the germline V gene (reference sequence). V was trimmed by 6 bases and J by 6 bases, leaving 13 bases between them.

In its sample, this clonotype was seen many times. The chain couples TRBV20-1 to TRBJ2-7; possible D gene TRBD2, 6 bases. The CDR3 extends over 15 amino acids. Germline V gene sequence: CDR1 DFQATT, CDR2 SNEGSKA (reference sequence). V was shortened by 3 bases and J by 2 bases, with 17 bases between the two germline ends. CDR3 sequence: CSASEPTGGTYEQYF. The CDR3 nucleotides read TGCAGTGCTAGCGAGCCTACCGGAGGGACCTACGAGCAGTACTTC.

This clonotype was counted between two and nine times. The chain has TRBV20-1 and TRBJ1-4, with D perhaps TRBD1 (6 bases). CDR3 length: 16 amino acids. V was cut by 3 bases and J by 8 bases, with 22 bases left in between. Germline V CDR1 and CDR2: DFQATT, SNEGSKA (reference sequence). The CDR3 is CSASHPVGGAREKLFF. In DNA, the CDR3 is TGCAGTGCTAGCCACCCGGTAGGGGGGGCTCGAGAAAAACTGTTTTTT.

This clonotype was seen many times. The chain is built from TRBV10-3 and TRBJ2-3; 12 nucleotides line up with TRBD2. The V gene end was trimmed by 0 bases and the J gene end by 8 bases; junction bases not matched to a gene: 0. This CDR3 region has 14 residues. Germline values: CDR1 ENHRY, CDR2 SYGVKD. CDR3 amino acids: CAISESTSGGTQYF. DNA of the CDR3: TGTGCCATCAGTGAGTCGACTAGCGGGGGTACGCAGTATTTT.

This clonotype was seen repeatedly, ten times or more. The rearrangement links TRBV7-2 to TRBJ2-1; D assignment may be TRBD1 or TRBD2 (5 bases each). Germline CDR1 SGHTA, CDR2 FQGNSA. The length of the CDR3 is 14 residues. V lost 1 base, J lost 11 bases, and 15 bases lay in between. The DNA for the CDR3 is TGTGCCAGCAGCTTAGTACCCCCGTGGGACCAGCAGTTCTTC. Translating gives CASSLVPPWDQQFF.

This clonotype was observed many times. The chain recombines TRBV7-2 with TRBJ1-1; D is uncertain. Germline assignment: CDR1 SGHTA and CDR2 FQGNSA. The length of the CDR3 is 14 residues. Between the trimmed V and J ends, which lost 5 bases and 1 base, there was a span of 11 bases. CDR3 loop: CASSQGKWNTEAFF. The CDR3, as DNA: TGTGCCAGCAGCCAAGGGAAGTGGAACACTGAAGCTTTCTTT.

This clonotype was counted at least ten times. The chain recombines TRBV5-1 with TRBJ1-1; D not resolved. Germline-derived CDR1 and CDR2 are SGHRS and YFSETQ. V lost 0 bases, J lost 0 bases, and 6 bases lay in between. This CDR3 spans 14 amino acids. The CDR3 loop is CASSLASVNTEAFF. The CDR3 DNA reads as TGCGCCAGCAGCTTGGCATCCGTGAACACTGAAGCTTTCTTT.

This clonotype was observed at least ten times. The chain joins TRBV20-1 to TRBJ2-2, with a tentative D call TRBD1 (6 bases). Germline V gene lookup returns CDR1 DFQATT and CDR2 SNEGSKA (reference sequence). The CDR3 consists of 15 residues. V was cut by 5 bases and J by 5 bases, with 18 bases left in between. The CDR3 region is CSAERQTGATGELFF. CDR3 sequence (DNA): TGCAGTGCTGAAAGACAGACAGGCGCAACCGGGGAGCTGTTTTTT.

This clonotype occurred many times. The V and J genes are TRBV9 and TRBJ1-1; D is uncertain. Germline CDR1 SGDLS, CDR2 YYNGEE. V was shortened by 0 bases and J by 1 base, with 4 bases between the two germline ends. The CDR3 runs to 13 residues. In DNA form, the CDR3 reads TGTGCCAGCAGCGTAGTATCGAACACTGAAGCTTTCTTT. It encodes CASSVVSNTEAFF.

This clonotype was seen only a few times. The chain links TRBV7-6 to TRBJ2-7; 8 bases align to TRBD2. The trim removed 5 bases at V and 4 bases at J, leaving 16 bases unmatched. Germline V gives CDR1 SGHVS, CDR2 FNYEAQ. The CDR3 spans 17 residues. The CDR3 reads CASSPRPGGAQTYEQYF. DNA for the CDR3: TGTGCCAGCAGCCCCCGTCCCGGGGGGGCCCAAACTTACGAGCAGTACTTC. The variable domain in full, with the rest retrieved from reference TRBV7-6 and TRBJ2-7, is GAGVSQSPRYKVTKRGQDVALRCDPISGHVSLYWYRQALGQGPEFLTYFNYEAQQDKSGLPNDRFSAERPEGSISTLTIQRTEQRDSAMYRCASSPRPGGAQTYEQYFGPGTRLTVT.

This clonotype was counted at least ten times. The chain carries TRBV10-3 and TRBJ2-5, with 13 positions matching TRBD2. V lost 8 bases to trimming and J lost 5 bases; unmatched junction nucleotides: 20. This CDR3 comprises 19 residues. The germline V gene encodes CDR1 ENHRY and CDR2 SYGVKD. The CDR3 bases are TGTGCCATCCGCCCCGCCTCGGGACTAGCGGGGTTCGAGAGTGAGACCCAGTACTTC. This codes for CAIRPASGLAGFESETQYF.

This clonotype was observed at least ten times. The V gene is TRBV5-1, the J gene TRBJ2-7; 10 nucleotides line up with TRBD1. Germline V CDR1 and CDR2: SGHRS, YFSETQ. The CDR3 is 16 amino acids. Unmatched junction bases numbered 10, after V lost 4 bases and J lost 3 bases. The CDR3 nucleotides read TGCGCCAGCAGCGTCGGACAGGGGGGAATCCGCTACGAGCAGTACTTC. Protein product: CASSVGQGGIRYEQYF.

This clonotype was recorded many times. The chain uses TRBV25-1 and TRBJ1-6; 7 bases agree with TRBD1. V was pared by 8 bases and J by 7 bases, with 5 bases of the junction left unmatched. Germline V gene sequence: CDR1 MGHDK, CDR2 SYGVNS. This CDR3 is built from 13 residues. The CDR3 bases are TGTGCCAGCCGGGACAGTGAGAATTCACCCCTCCACTTT. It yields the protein CASRDSENSPLHF.

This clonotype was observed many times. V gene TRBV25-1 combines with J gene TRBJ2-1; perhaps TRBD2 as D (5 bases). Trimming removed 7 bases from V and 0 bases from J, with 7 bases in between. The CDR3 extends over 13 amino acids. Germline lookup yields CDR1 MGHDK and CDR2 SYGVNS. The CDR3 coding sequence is TGTGCCAGCAACGCGGGCTCCTACAATGAGCAGTTCTTC. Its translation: CASNAGSYNEQFF.

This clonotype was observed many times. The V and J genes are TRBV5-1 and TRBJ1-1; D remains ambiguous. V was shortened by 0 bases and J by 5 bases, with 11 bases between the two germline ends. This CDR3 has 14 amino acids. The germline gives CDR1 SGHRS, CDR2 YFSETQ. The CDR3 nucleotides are TGCGCCAGCAGCTTGGGCCCGCCGGGGACTGAAGCTTTCTTT. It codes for CASSLGPPGTEAFF.

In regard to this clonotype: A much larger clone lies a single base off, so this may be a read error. CDR3 sequence: CDSSYASGGAGDTQYF. CDR3 bases: TGTGACAGCAGCTACGCTAGCGGGGGGGCAGGTGATACGCAGTATTTT. This rearrangement joins TRBV7-6 to TRBJ2-3; 12 nucleotides align to TRBD2. CDR1 and CDR2 from the germline V gene are SGHVS and FNYEAQ. This CDR3 comprises 16 residues.

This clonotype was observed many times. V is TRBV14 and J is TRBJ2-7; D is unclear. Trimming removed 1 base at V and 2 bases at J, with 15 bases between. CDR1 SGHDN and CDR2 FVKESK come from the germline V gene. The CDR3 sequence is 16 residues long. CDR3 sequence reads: CASSQGTVGGAYEQYF. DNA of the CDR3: TGTGCCAGCAGCCAAGGTACGGTTGGCGGTGCCTACGAGCAGTACTTC. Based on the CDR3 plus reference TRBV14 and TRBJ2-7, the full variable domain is EAGVTQFPSHSVIEKGQTVTLRCDPISGHDNLYWYRRVMGKEIKFLLHFVKESKQDESGMPNNRFLAERTGGTYSTLKVQPAELEDSGVYFCASSQGTVGGAYEQYFGPGTRLTVT.

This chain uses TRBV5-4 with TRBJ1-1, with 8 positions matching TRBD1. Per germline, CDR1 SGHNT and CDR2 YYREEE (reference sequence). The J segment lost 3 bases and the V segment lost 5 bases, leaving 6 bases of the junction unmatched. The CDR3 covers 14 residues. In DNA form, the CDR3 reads TGTGCCAGCAGTTCAGGGGGCAAGGACACTGAAGCTTTCTTT. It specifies CASSSGGKDTEAFF. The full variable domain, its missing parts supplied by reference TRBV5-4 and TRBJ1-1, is ETGVTQSPTHLIKTRGQQVTLRCSSQSGHNTVSWYQQALGQGPQFIFQYYREEENGRGNFPPRFSGLQFPNYSSELNVNALELDDSALYLCASSSGGKDTEAFFGQGTRLTVV.

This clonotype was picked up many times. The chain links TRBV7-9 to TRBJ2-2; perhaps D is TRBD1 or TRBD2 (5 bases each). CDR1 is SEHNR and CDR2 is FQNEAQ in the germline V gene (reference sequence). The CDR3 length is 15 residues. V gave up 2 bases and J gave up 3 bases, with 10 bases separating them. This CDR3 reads CASSLKLGHTGELFF. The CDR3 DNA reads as TGTGCCAGCAGCTTAAAGCTGGGACACACCGGGGAGCTGTTTTTT. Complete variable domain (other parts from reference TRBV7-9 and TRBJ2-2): DTGVSQNPRHKITKRGQNVTFRCDPISEHNRLYWYRQTLGQGPEFLTYFQNEAQLEKSRLLSDRFSAERPKGSFSTLEIQRTEQGDSAMYLCASSLKLGHTGELFFGEGSRLTVL.

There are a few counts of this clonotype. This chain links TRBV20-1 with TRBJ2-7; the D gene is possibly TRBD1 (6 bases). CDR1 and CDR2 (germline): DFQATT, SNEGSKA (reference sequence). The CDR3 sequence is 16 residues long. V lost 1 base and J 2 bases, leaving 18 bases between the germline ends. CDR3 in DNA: TGCAGTGCTAGAGGGGGTACCGGGACAATAGCCTACGAGCAGTACTTC. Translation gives CSARGGTGTIAYEQYF.

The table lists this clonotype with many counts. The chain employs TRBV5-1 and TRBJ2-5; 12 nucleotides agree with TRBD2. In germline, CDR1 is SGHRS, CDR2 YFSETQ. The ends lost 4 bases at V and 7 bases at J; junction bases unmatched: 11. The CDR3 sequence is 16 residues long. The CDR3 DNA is TGCGCCAGCAGCCCTGGTGCTAGCGGGGGGGCCGCGACCCAGTACTTC. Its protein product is CASSPGASGGAATQYF.

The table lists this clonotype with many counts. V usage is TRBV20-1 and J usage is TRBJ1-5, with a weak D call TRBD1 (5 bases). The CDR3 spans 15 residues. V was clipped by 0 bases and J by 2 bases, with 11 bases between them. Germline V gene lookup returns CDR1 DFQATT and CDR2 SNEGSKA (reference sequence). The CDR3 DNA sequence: TGCAGTGCTAGAGACCCCGGGGGACGCAATCAGCCCCAGCATTTT. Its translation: CSARDPGGRNQPQHF.

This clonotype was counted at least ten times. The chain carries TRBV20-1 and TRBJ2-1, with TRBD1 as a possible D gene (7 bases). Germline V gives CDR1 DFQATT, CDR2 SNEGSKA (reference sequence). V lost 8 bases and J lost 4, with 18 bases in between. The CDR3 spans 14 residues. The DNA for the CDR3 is TGCAGTTCCGAGGACAGGCGGGGTTACAATGAGCAGTTCTTC. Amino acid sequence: CSSEDRRGYNEQFF.

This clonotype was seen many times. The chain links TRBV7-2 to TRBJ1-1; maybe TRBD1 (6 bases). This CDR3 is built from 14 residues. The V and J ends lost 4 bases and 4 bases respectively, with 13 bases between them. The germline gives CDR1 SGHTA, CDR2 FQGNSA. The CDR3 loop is CASSSYRAGTEAFF. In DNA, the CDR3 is TGTGCCAGCAGCTCCTACAGGGCGGGCACTGAAGCTTTCTTT.

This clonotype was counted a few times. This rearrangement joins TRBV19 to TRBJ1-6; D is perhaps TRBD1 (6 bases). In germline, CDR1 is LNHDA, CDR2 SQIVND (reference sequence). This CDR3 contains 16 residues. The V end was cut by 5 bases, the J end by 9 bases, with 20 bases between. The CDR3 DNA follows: TGTGCCAGTAGTCCGGATTCTGGACAGCGCACTTCACCCCTCCACTTT. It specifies CASSPDSGQRTSPLHF.